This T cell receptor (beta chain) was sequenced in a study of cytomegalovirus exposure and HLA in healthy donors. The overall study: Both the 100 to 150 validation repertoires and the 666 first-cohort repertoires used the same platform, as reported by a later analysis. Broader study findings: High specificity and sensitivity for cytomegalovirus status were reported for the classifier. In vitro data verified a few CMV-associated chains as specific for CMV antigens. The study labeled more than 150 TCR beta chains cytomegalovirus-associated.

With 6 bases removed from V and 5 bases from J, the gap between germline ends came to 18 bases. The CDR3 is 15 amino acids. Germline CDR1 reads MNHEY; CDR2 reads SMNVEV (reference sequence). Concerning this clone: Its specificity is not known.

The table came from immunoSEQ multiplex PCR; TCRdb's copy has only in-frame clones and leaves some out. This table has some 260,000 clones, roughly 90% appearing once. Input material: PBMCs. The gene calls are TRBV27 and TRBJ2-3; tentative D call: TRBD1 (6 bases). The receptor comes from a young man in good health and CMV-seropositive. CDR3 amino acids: CASSSQGRIGDTQYF. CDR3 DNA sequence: TGTGCCAGCAGCTCGCAGGGGAGAATCGGAGATACGCAGTATTTT.